One sample yielded the 32 T cell receptor beta chains listed below, sequenced in a study of cytotoxic CD8 clonotypes in ibrutinib-treated CLL. TCRdb keeps only in-frame clones here, not all; method: immunoSEQ multiplex PCR. The data show roughly 47,000 clones, 45% to 55% seen once. The sample was PBMCs, taken after 12 months of ibrutinib treatment. All receptors derive from a human donor with chronic lymphocytic leukemia.

The gene calls are TRBV2 and TRBJ1-2; D is unclear. The CDR3 contains 15 residues. Deletions cut 6 bases from V and 2 bases from J, with 16 bases between. Germline loops: CDR1 SNHLY, CDR2 FYNNEI. The CDR3 bases are TGTGCCAGCAGCGACCTCGGGGATTCAAACTATGGCTACACCTTC. It translates to CASSDLGDSNYGYTF. Full variable domain (missing parts from reference TRBV2 and TRBJ1-2): EPEVTQTPSHQVTQMGQEVILRCVPISNHLYFYWYRQILGQKVEFLVSFYNNEISEKSEIFDDQFSVERPDGSNFTLKIRSTKLEDSAMYFCASSDLGDSNYGYTFGSGTRLTVV.

The J gene is TRBJ2-6, the V gene TRBV19, with TRBD1 as a possible D gene (6 bases). Germline V gene data show CDR1 as LNHDA and CDR2 as SQIVND (reference sequence). V lost 4 bases to trimming and J lost 4 bases, with 14 bases between them. The CDR3 is made up of 16 amino acids. As DNA, the CDR3 is TGTGCCAGTAGTACACAGGGTTCTCAAGGGGCCAACGTCCTGACTTTC. This codes for CASSTQGSQGANVLTF.

This clone was counted between two and nine times. The CDR3: CASSSRQASSGNTIYF. CDR3 DNA: TGTGCCAGCAGTTCCCGACAAGCCAGCTCTGGAAACACCATATATTTT. The V and J genes are TRBV27 and TRBJ1-3; no definite D call. The germline gives CDR1 MNHEY, CDR2 SMNVEV (reference sequence). V lost 4 bases, J lost 0 bases, and 13 bases lay in between. The CDR3 has 16 amino acids.

There are a few counts of this clone. V is TRBV29-1 and J is TRBJ2-5; a possible D gene is TRBD1 (5 bases). Germline CDR1 SQVTM, CDR2 ANQGSEA. The CDR3 spans 14 residues. Trimming took 3 bases from V and 0 from J, leaving 11 bases between them. The chain's CDR3 is CSVDLAGYQETQYF. CDR3 nucleotides: TGCAGCGTTGATCTGGCAGGGTACCAAGAGACCCAGTACTTC.

This chain connects TRBV4-2 to TRBJ2-7; TRBD2 matches at 9 bases. With 1 base clipped from V and 2 bases from J, the junction kept 3 bases outside the gene matches. Looked up from germline, CDR1 is LGHNA and CDR2 is YNFKEQ. This CDR3 contains 15 residues. The CDR3, as DNA: TGTGCCAGCAGCCAAGCGGCGGGAGGGACCTACGAGCAGTACTTC. The encoded protein is CASSQAAGGTYEQYF.

The genes are TRBV9 and TRBJ2-7; the D call may be TRBD1 or TRBD2 (5 bases each). There are 13 residues in the CDR3. V dropped 3 bases and J dropped 2 bases, with 9 bases sitting between them. Germline V gene data show CDR1 as SGDLS and CDR2 as YYNGEE. CDR3 sequence: CASSAGTTYEQYF. The CDR3 coding sequence is TGTGCCAGCAGCGCCGGGACCACCTACGAGCAGTACTTC.

This rearrangement joins TRBV6-6 to TRBJ1-5; no clear D gene. The germline V gene has CDR1 MNHNY and CDR2 SVGAGI (reference sequence). V was cut by 0 bases and J by 3 bases, with 9 bases left in between. The length of the CDR3 is 15 residues. CDR3 region: CASSYSSQINQPQHF. The CDR3 nucleotides read TGTGCCAGCAGTTACTCGAGTCAGATCAATCAGCCCCAGCATTTT.

This clone has just one count. V and J are TRBV7-3 and TRBJ2-3; 14 bases map to TRBD2. The germline gives CDR1 SGHTA, CDR2 FQGTGA. The CDR3 covers 16 residues. J lost 4 bases, V lost 3 bases, and 3 bases had no gene match. CDR3: CASSLGLAGAADTQYF. CDR3 sequence (DNA): TGTGCCAGCAGCTTGGGACTAGCGGGGGCCGCAGATACGCAGTATTTT.

This chain connects TRBV27 to TRBJ2-7, with 7 bases lining up with TRBD1. Trimming cost V 1 base and J 2 bases; bases outside gene matches: 5. This CDR3 has 15 amino acids. CDR1 MNHEY and CDR2 SMNVEV come from the germline V gene (reference sequence). CDR3 protein: CASSLLGTATYEQYF. CDR3 in DNA: TGTGCCAGCAGTTTATTGGGGACAGCAACCTACGAGCAGTACTTC.

The chain carries TRBV28 and TRBJ2-7; possible D gene TRBD2, 5 bases. Trimming took 7 bases from V and 3 from J, leaving 22 bases between them. Germline assignment: CDR1 MDHEN and CDR2 SYDVKM. CDR3 size: 16 residues. In DNA, the CDR3 is TGTGCCAGCAACGGCGCGGCATTGGACTCGGACTACGAGCAGTACTTC. Translated: CASNGAALDSDYEQYF.

In its sample, this clone was seen many times. The chain uses TRBV29-1 and TRBJ1-3; D not resolved. The CDR3 is 14 residues long. Trimming took off 0 bases at V and 0 bases at J, with 6 bases between the two ends. CDR1 SQVTM and CDR2 ANQGSEA come from the germline V gene. CDR3 DNA: TGCAGCGTTGAAGACAACCGCTCTGGAAACACCATATATTTT. As protein: CSVEDNRSGNTIYF. Filled out from reference TRBV29-1 and TRBJ1-3, the complete variable domain reads SAVISQKPSRDICQRGTSLTIQCQVDSQVTMMFWYRQQPGQSLTLIATANQGSEATYESGFVIDKFPISRPNLTFSTLTVSNMSPEDSSIYLCSVEDNRSGNTIYFGEGSWLTVV.

This chain connects TRBV21-1 to TRBJ1-5. TRBV21-1 is shown as a pseudogene. CDR3 length equals 14 residues. The CDR3: CASSNWGSNQPQHF. The DNA of the CDR3 is TGTGCCAGCAGCAATTGGGGAAGCAATCAGCCCCAGCATTTT.

This chain links TRBV5-4 with TRBJ2-5, with unresolved D. Trimming pared 0 bases from V and 1 base from J, leaving 7 bases between. This CDR3 has 14 amino acids. CDR1 is SGHNT and CDR2 is YYREEE in the germline V gene (reference sequence). The CDR3 reads CASSLALGQETQYF. DNA for the CDR3: TGTGCCAGCAGCTTGGCCTTGGGCCAAGAGACCCAGTACTTC. Based on the CDR3 plus reference TRBV5-4 and TRBJ2-5, the full variable domain is ETGVTQSPTHLIKTRGQQVTLRCSSQSGHNTVSWYQQALGQGPQFIFQYYREEENGRGNFPPRFSGLQFPNYSSELNVNALELDDSALYLCASSLALGQETQYFGPGTRLLVL.

For this clone: This sample includes further DNA sequences coding for the same CDR3. The chain is built from TRBV4-1 and TRBJ2-1; D is unresolved. Germline values: CDR1 MGHRA, CDR2 YSYEKL. V shed 0 bases and J shed 0 bases, with 9 bases lying between them. The CDR3 is made up of 16 amino acids. Written as DNA, the CDR3 is TGCGCCAGCAGCCAAGATAGGGCTAGCTCCTACAATGAGCAGTTCTTC. Its protein product is CASSQDRASSYNEQFF.

The chain joins TRBV28 to TRBJ2-2; D is possibly TRBD2 (5 bases). The CDR3 runs to 14 residues. Germline values: CDR1 MDHEN, CDR2 SYDVKM. V was shortened by 6 bases and J by 1 base, with 9 bases between the two germline ends. CDR3 loop: CASRRDVNTGELFF. The CDR3 DNA is TGTGCCAGCAGACGGGATGTGAACACCGGGGAGCTGTTTTTT.

The J gene is TRBJ1-1, the V gene TRBV4-2; D not resolved. V lost 2 bases to trimming and J lost 1 base, with 5 bases between them. From germline, CDR1 is LGHNA and CDR2 YNFKEQ. The CDR3 has 13 residues. CDR3 protein: CASSQSWNTEAFF. For the CDR3, the DNA is TGTGCCAGCAGCCAAAGTTGGAACACTGAAGCTTTCTTT.

CDR3 protein: CASSPPPAKNTEAFF. CDR3 coding DNA: TGTGCCAGCAGTCCTCCCCCGGCCAAGAACACTGAAGCTTTCTTT. The chain combines TRBV6-6 with TRBJ1-1; D ambiguous. V was clipped by 5 bases and J by 1 base, with 14 bases between them. Germline loops: CDR1 MNHNY, CDR2 SVGAGI (reference sequence). CDR3 size: 15 residues.

The gene calls are TRBV11-2 and TRBJ2-6; a possible D gene is TRBD2 (7 bases). Germline V lookup: CDR1 SGHAT, CDR2 FQNNGV. This CDR3 spans 19 amino acids. V shed 3 bases and J shed 0 bases, with 18 bases lying between them. As DNA, the CDR3 is TGTGCCAGCAGCTTGGGTTCCGGGGGGCCCCCCTCTGGGGCCAACGTCCTGACTTTC. Residues: CASSLGSGGPPSGANVLTF. The variable domain in full, completed from reference TRBV11-2 and TRBJ2-6, reads EAGVAQSPRYKIIEKRQSVAFWCNPISGHATLYWYQQILGQGPKLLIQFQNNGVVDDSQLPKDRFSAERLKGVDSTLKIQPAKLEDSAVYLCASSLGSGGPPSGANVLTFGAGSRLTVL.

This clone was recorded at least ten times. The chain carries TRBV6-1 and TRBJ1-2; weak D call: TRBD1 (6 bases). Germline-derived CDR1 and CDR2 are MNHNS and SASEGT. Trimming took 4 bases from V and 8 from J, leaving 14 bases between them. CDR3 size: 13 residues. CDR3 in DNA: TGTGCCAGCAGTGCGCGGACAGCCGGCGGCTACACCTTC. This translates into CASSARTAGGYTF.

This clone was counted between two and nine times. The chain recombines TRBV7-9 with TRBJ1-2; 7 nucleotides line up with TRBD1. CDR3 size: 13 residues. Germline CDR1 reads SEHNR; CDR2 reads FQNEAQ (reference sequence). Losses at the gene ends were 3 bases for V and 4 bases for J; bases not matched to a gene: 2. The CDR3 here is CASSLGQSYGYTF. The CDR3 nucleotides read TGTGCCAGCAGCTTGGGACAGAGCTATGGCTACACCTTC.

This rearrangement joins TRBV6-6 to TRBJ1-4; 10 bases agree with TRBD1. The germline gives CDR1 MNHNY, CDR2 SVGAGI (reference sequence). The CDR3 sequence is 15 residues long. With V trimmed by 6 bases and J by 10 bases, 11 bases remained unmatched. The CDR3 sequence: CASRHGTGDRGKLFF. CDR3 sequence (DNA): TGTGCCAGCAGACACGGGACAGGGGATCGAGGAAAACTGTTTTTT.

V is TRBV28 and J is TRBJ1-2; D perhaps matches TRBD1 (5 bases). V shed 10 bases and J shed 4 bases, with 13 bases lying between them. Germline values: CDR1 MDHEN, CDR2 SYDVKM. The CDR3 has 12 residues. In DNA form, the CDR3 reads TGTGCCATCCCGGGGGGTGCCTATGGCTACACCTTC. Translated, it gives CAIPGGAYGYTF.

This clone showed up just a few times. V is TRBV27 and J is TRBJ2-7; D might be TRBD2 (5 bases). The length of the CDR3 is 13 residues. Germline CDR1 reads MNHEY; CDR2 reads SMNVEV (reference sequence). The V end was cut by 6 bases, the J end by 1 base, with 10 bases between. CDR3 nucleotides: TGTGCCAGCAGAGACGGACTGTCCTACGAGCAGTACTTC. Translation gives CASRDGLSYEQYF.

J is TRBJ2-7 and V is TRBV15; no definite D call. Germline CDR1 reads LNHNV; CDR2 reads YYDKDF (reference sequence). The CDR3 contains 12 residues. V lost 10 bases to trimming and J lost 3 bases, with 13 bases between them. CDR3 DNA sequence: TGTGCCAGCAGTGGTCTAGGCTACGAGCAGTACTTC. It specifies CASSGLGYEQYF.

Concerning this clone itself: A much bigger clone sits one base away, suggesting this may be a read error. This chain links TRBV6-1 with TRBJ1-3; D gene ambiguous. CDR3 length: 15 residues. Per the germline V gene, CDR1 is MNHNS and CDR2 is SASEGT. The CDR3 sequence: CASSEDGSSGSTIYF. The CDR3 DNA reads TGTGCCAGCAGTGAAGATGGCAGCTCTGGAAGCACCATATATTTT.

The CDR3 DNA reads TGTGCCAGCAGTCCGTCGGAAACAGGGAGAGAAGCTTTCTTT. Protein sequence: CASSPSETGREAFF. The genes are TRBV6-6 and TRBJ1-1; tentatively, D is TRBD1 (6 bases). This CDR3 is 14 amino acids long. The V gene's germline CDR1 is MNHNY and CDR2 SVGAGI (reference sequence). V gave up 5 bases and J gave up 8 bases, with 18 bases separating them.

The chain employs TRBV5-4 and TRBJ1-4; D uncertain. The CDR3 runs 13 residues. V was pared by 8 bases and J by 7 bases, with 15 bases between. Germline V gives CDR1 SGHNT, CDR2 YYREEE (reference sequence). The CDR3 coding sequence is TGTGCCAGTAGCGATAGGGTCGGTGAAAAACTGTTTTTT. It is translated as CASSDRVGEKLFF.

The V call is TRBV6-6, the J call TRBJ1-2; 9 bases align to TRBD1. Germline CDR1 reads MNHNY; CDR2 reads SVGAGI (reference sequence). This CDR3 spans 14 amino acids. After removal of 3 bases from V and 7 bases from J, the junction contained 6 bases not matched to a gene. CDR3 sequence reads: CASSYGGQGLGYTF. CDR3 nucleotides: TGTGCCAGCAGTTATGGAGGACAGGGGCTTGGCTACACCTTC.

This clone was detected only a few times. The chain links TRBV27 to TRBJ2-7, with D perhaps TRBD1 (6 bases). Germline CDR1 reads MNHEY; CDR2 reads SMNVEV (reference sequence). This CDR3 comprises 14 residues. V was shortened by 5 bases and J by 1 base, with 12 bases between the two germline ends. Here the CDR3 DNA reads TGTGCCAGCAGTAGCCTAGGGGGATCCTACGAGCAGTACTTC. Its translation is CASSSLGGSYEQYF.

V and J are TRBV19 and TRBJ1-1, with D maybe TRBD1 (5 bases). Trimming cost V 6 bases and J 5 bases, with 16 bases left between them. Germline V lookup: CDR1 LNHDA, CDR2 SQIVND (reference sequence). This CDR3 has 14 amino acids. The CDR3 reads CASSRQTGWTEAFF. For the CDR3, the DNA is TGTGCCAGTAGCAGACAGACCGGGTGGACTGAAGCTTTCTTT.

A note on this clone: Other DNA variants within this sample encode the same CDR3. The chain has TRBV2 and TRBJ1-5; no clear D gene. This CDR3 has 14 amino acids. Germline CDR1 is SNHLY and CDR2 is FYNNEI. Trimming removed 3 bases at V and 2 bases at J, with 8 bases between. Here the CDR3 DNA reads TGTGCCAGCAGTGAGGAGGGTGGCAATCAGCCCCAGCATTTT. It encodes CASSEEGGNQPQHF.

This rearrangement joins TRBV5-6 to TRBJ1-5; 8 nucleotides line up with TRBD1. CDR3 size: 14 residues. Germline V CDR1 and CDR2: SGHDT, YYEEEE. V trimming: 4 bases; J trimming: 7 bases; junction bases outside the gene matches: 7. CDR3 bases: TGTGCCAGCAGCCCCGGGACAGGCGTACAGCCCCAGCATTTT. Its protein is CASSPGTGVQPQHF.